These 32 T cell receptor beta chains originate from one sample sequenced in a study of quantifying T cell responses using KT2 cells. About the research overall: TCR alpha and beta constant-region primers primed reverse transcription of RNA.

A single-stranded UMI oligo with SP2 sequence was ligated to cDNA 3' ends. First-round PCR used about 4 cycles and beta primers RC1.1 and RC1.2 covering TRBC1 and TRBC2. In TCRdb, the UMI-ligation and nested PCR reads were re-called with MiXCR into one record per CDR3 protein. The sample records under 35,000 distinct CDR3 sequences, about a tenth being singletons. The sample was PBMCs spiked with cells of the T cell clone KT2. These receptor sequences come from a human donor.

This clonotype has a handful of counts. The V and J genes are TRBV20-1 and TRBJ2-7; 11 bases align to TRBD1. V trimming: 3 bases; J trimming: 2 bases; junction bases outside the gene matches: 3. Germline CDR1 and CDR2: DFQATT and SNEGSKA (reference sequence). The length of the CDR3 is 14 residues. The CDR3 region has the DNA TGCAGTGCTAGTGGACAGGGGGCCGCCTACGAGCAGTACTTC. This codes for CSASGQGAAYEQYF.

This clonotype has a count of ten or more. CDR3 nucleotides: TGCAGCGCAATAGGGACTAGCGCCACTGAAGCTTTCTTT. Encoded protein: CSAIGTSATEAFF. This chain links TRBV29-1 with TRBJ1-1, with D maybe TRBD1 (5 bases). The CDR3 totals 13 residues. Germline CDR1 and CDR2: SQVTM and ANQGSEA. Trimming removed 7 bases from V and 4 bases from J, with 16 bases in between.

Only a few counts were recorded for this clonotype. V gene TRBV27 combines with J gene TRBJ2-5; the D gene is possibly TRBD1 (5 bases). The CDR3 is 12 amino acids. V was trimmed by 2 bases and J by 7 bases, leaving 8 bases between them. The germline V gene has CDR1 MNHEY and CDR2 SMNVEV (reference sequence). The CDR3: CASSLGAGTQYF. CDR3 DNA sequence: TGTGCCAGCAGTTTAGGGGCTGGGACCCAGTACTTC.

V is TRBV11-2 and J is TRBJ1-2; D unclear. The CDR3 runs to 13 residues. The V gene's germline CDR1 is SGHAT and CDR2 FQNNGV. Trimming removed 4 bases at V and 5 bases at J, with 11 bases between. This CDR3 is CASSWTPGYGYTF. As DNA, the CDR3 is TGTGCCAGCAGCTGGACCCCCGGGTATGGCTACACCTTC.

This chain connects TRBV7-6 to TRBJ2-7; D is possibly TRBD1 or TRBD2 (5 bases each). Deletions cut 1 base from V and 2 bases from J, with 12 bases between. This CDR3 is 15 amino acids long. Germline V gene data show CDR1 as SGHVS and CDR2 as FNYEAQ. CDR3 in DNA: TGTGCCAGCAGCTTAGGGGGGACCGAAGCCTACGAGCAGTACTTC. Translated, it gives CASSLGGTEAYEQYF.

The chain is built from TRBV12-3 or TRBV12-4 and TRBJ2-1, with 7 nucleotides matching TRBD2. After removal of 8 bases from V and 4 bases from J, the junction contained 5 bases not matched to a gene. This CDR3 comprises 13 residues. CDR3 protein: CASGGDAYNEQFF. The DNA of the CDR3 is TGTGCCAGCGGGGGGGACGCATACAATGAGCAGTTCTTC.

This clonotype has a handful of counts. The rearrangement uses TRBV11-3 and TRBJ1-1; the D is unclear. The CDR3 contains 12 residues. Trimming removed 3 bases from V and 10 bases from J, with 12 bases in between. Germline values: CDR1 SGHNT, CDR2 YENEEA. Here the CDR3 DNA reads TGTGCCAGCAGCTTTCATAGTCTTGGAGCTTTCTTT. Protein: CASSFHSLGAFF.

This clonotype came up many times. As DNA, the CDR3 is TGCGCCAGCAGCCCGGCTGGGGGGGGATACAATGAGCAGTTCTTC. Translating gives CASSPAGGGYNEQFF. The rearrangement uses TRBV5-1 and TRBJ2-1; 7 bases line up with TRBD2. J was trimmed by 4 bases and V by 4 bases; bases with no gene match: 8. Looked up from germline, CDR1 is SGHRS and CDR2 is YFSETQ. The CDR3 has 15 residues.

This clonotype rates as medium-sized. J is TRBJ2-3 and V is TRBV29-1; a possible D gene is TRBD2 (5 bases). Per the germline V gene, CDR1 is SQVTM and CDR2 is ANQGSEA. This CDR3 region has 13 residues. The ends were cut back, 4 bases at V and 6 bases at J, with 14 bases in the middle. This CDR3 is CSVGTRRGDTQYF. The CDR3, as DNA: TGCAGCGTTGGGACTCGCCGAGGGGATACGCAGTATTTT.

This clonotype occurred many times. The chain joins TRBV27 to TRBJ1-1, with D unclear. Germline assignment: CDR1 MNHEY and CDR2 SMNVEV (reference sequence). The CDR3 length is 16 residues. Trimming removed 6 bases at V and 1 base at J, with 18 bases between. The CDR3 loop is CASSSPGYEGNTEAFF. The CDR3, as DNA: TGTGCCAGCAGCTCTCCGGGGTATGAGGGGAACACTGAAGCTTTCTTT.

This chain joins TRBV5-5 and TRBJ1-1, with 11 bases that match TRBD1. The CDR3 length is 15 residues. J lost 5 bases, V lost 4 bases, and 7 bases had no gene match. CDR1 is SGHKS and CDR2 is YYEKEE in the germline V gene (reference sequence). CDR3 in amino acids: CASSRTGGAGTEAFF. The CDR3 DNA reads as TGTGCCAGCAGCCGGACAGGGGGCGCGGGAACTGAAGCTTTCTTT. Full variable domain (missing parts from reference TRBV5-5 and TRBJ1-1): DAGVTQSPTHLIKTRGQQVTLRCSPISGHKSVSWYQQVLGQGPQFIFQYYEKEERGRGNFPDRFSARQFPNYSSELNVNALLLGDSALYLCASSRTGGAGTEAFFGQGTRLTVV.

The chain joins TRBV6-6 to TRBJ1-1; possibly TRBD1 for D (5 bases). There are 15 residues in the CDR3. Germline V gives CDR1 MNHNY, CDR2 SVGAGI (reference sequence). With 2 bases removed from V and 1 base from J, the gap between germline ends came to 11 bases. The CDR3 sequence: CASSYLGTANTEAFF. In DNA, the CDR3 is TGTGCCAGCAGTTACCTGGGGACGGCGAACACTGAAGCTTTCTTT.

This clonotype showed up many times. V usage is TRBV20-1 and J usage is TRBJ2-3; possible D gene TRBD1, 6 bases. The CDR3 runs 13 residues. Germline V CDR1 and CDR2: DFQATT, SNEGSKA (reference sequence). The V end was cut by 5 bases, the J end by 2 bases, with 11 bases between. This CDR3 reads CSAPTGLTDTQYF. The DNA for the CDR3 is TGCAGTGCTCCGACAGGCCTCACAGATACGCAGTATTTT.

The chain is built from TRBV5-6 and TRBJ2-5; 7 positions agree with TRBD1. The V gene's germline CDR1 is SGHDT and CDR2 YYEEEE. The trim removed 5 bases at V and 5 bases at J, leaving 9 bases unmatched. The CDR3 has 14 amino acids. For the CDR3, the DNA is TGTGCCAGCAGAACACAGGGGCTTAAGGAGACCCAGTACTTC. It encodes CASRTQGLKETQYF.

The chain employs TRBV9 and TRBJ2-2; 9 positions agree with TRBD2. Germline V gene sequence: CDR1 SGDLS, CDR2 YYNGEE. The CDR3 covers 17 residues. Trimming took 3 bases from V and 6 from J; bases not matched to a gene: 12. CDR3 sequence reads: CASSASSGRVFAGELFF. The CDR3 nucleotides are TGTGCCAGCAGCGCCAGTAGCGGGAGAGTTTTTGCCGGGGAGCTGTTTTTT.

This chain joins TRBV2 and TRBJ2-6; D gene unclear. V was shortened by 4 bases and J by 0 bases, with 7 bases between the two germline ends. Per the germline V gene, CDR1 is SNHLY and CDR2 is FYNNEI. This CDR3 has 15 residues. The CDR3 DNA reads as TGTGCCAGCAGTGCGCAGCTCTCTGGGGCCAACGTCCTGACTTTC. It specifies CASSAQLSGANVLTF. Full variable domain (rest looked up from reference TRBV2 and TRBJ2-6): EPEVTQTPSHQVTQMGQEVILRCVPISNHLYFYWYRQILGQKVEFLVSFYNNEISEKSEIFDDQFSVERPDGSNFTLKIRSTKLEDSAMYFCASSAQLSGANVLTFGAGSRLTVL.

This clonotype was found a few times. The CDR3 coding sequence is TGTGCCAGCAGTAAAGAGACAGGGATGAACACTGAAGCTTTCTTT. Translation: CASSKETGMNTEAFF. The rearrangement uses TRBV12-3 or TRBV12-4 and TRBJ1-1, with 7 bases fitting TRBD1. V lost 5 bases to trimming and J lost 0 bases; unmatched junction nucleotides: 6. This CDR3 is 15 amino acids long.

This clonotype was picked up many times. V is TRBV6-2 or TRBV6-3 and J is TRBJ1-1; D gene ambiguous. Germline assignment: CDR1 MNHEY and CDR2 SVGEGT. The V and J ends lost 0 bases and 0 bases respectively, with 20 bases between them. The CDR3 contains 19 residues. CDR3 coding DNA: TGTGCCAGCAGTTACTCTGCCGTCTCAAATACTGGGATGAACACTGAAGCTTTCTTT. The encoded protein is CASSYSAVSNTGMNTEAFF.

This clonotype was detected ten times or more. The chain couples TRBV7-8 to TRBJ2-3; 9 nucleotides match TRBD1. Germline-derived CDR1 and CDR2 are SGHVS and FQNEAQ. The CDR3 totals 19 residues. Germline trimming cut 3 bases from V and 2 bases from J; bases unmatched to any gene: 15. The CDR3 DNA reads TGTGCCAGCAGCTTTTTAGGGACAGGGAATGAATTTTACACAGATACGCAGTATTTT. It translates to CASSFLGTGNEFYTDTQYF.

This clonotype was seen a handful of times. This chain connects TRBV15 to TRBJ2-3; tentatively, D is TRBD2 (6 bases). The CDR3 sequence is 16 residues long. CDR1 LNHNV and CDR2 YYDKDF come from the germline V gene (reference sequence). The germline V and J ends were trimmed by 0 bases and 7 bases, with 17 bases remaining between them. The CDR3 DNA follows: TGTGCCACCAGCAGAGATATCGCGGGGCTGGGGAATACGCAGTATTTT. Its protein is CATSRDIAGLGNTQYF.

The sample holds many counts of this clonotype. CDR3 in DNA: TGTGCCAGCAGCAAAGGGGGGGGAATCGGCGAGCCTTATGGCTACACCTTC. Its translation: CASSKGGGIGEPYGYTF. V gene TRBV2 combines with J gene TRBJ1-2, with D tentatively TRBD1 (6 bases). CDR1 and CDR2 (germline): SNHLY, FYNNEI. This CDR3 is 17 amino acids long. Trimming shortened V by 6 bases and J by 5 bases, and 25 bases separated the two germline ends.

This clonotype was seen at least ten times. This chain links TRBV20-1 with TRBJ1-5; 10 nucleotides line up with TRBD1. The CDR3 is made up of 15 amino acids. In germline, CDR1 is DFQATT, CDR2 SNEGSKA (reference sequence). V dropped 4 bases and J dropped 9; count of bases not matched to a gene: 12. Here the CDR3 DNA reads TGCAGTGCTACAGCCGGGACAGGGGAGCTTGGGCCCCAGCATTTT. This codes for CSATAGTGELGPQHF.

V gene TRBV11-3 combines with J gene TRBJ2-7; TRBD2 is a possible D gene (5 bases). The CDR3 loop spans 15 amino acids. The V end lost 1 base, the J end lost 3 bases, and 13 bases lay between the germline ends. Germline assignment: CDR1 SGHNT and CDR2 YENEEA. The CDR3 loop is CASSLGFEGGYEQYF. The CDR3 DNA follows: TGTGCCAGCAGCTTAGGCTTCGAGGGCGGCTACGAGCAGTACTTC.

This clonotype was seen repeatedly, ten times or more. This chain connects TRBV29-1 to TRBJ1-1; 10 positions match TRBD1. Germline values: CDR1 SQVTM, CDR2 ANQGSEA. The CDR3 has 15 amino acids. V shed 4 bases, J shed 4 bases, and the junction held 9 bases outside the gene matches. The CDR3 region is CSVVPVGTGVTEAFF. CDR3 nucleotides: TGCAGCGTTGTACCTGTGGGGACAGGGGTCACTGAAGCTTTCTTT.

The chain combines TRBV19 with TRBJ1-2; D gene unclear. CDR3 length equals 12 residues. Germline values: CDR1 LNHDA, CDR2 SQIVND (reference sequence). Trimming cost V 7 bases and J 4 bases, with 10 bases left between them. As DNA, the CDR3 is TGTGCCAGTACCGCCGGCGGCTATGGCTACACCTTC. Residues: CASTAGGYGYTF.

V is TRBV2 and J is TRBJ1-2, with TRBD1 matching 8 bases. Trimming took 6 bases from V and 0 from J; bases not matched to a gene: 9. Germline loops: CDR1 SNHLY, CDR2 FYNNEI. The CDR3 has 16 residues. CDR3 nucleotides: TGTGCCAGCAGCCCTCAGGGGGCGCGGGCTAACTATGGCTACACCTTC. This gives the protein CASSPQGARANYGYTF.

This clonotype was counted many times. The CDR3 bases are TGTGCCAGCTCACCACCTGCTAGCGGGGGGGCAGATACGCAGTATTTT. Amino acids: CASSPPASGGADTQYF. This chain uses TRBV18 with TRBJ2-3; 12 nucleotides line up with TRBD2. Germline trimming cut 0 bases from V and 4 bases from J; bases unmatched to any gene: 2. This CDR3 has 16 amino acids. The germline CDR1 and CDR2 sequences are KGHSH and LQKENI. Based on the CDR3 plus reference TRBV18 and TRBJ2-3, the full variable domain is NAGVMQNPRHLVRRRGQEARLRCSPMKGHSHVYWYRQLPEEGLKFMVYLQKENIIDESGMPKERFSAEFPKEGPSILRIQQVVRGDSAAYFCASSPPASGGADTQYFGPGTRLTVL.

The CDR3 DNA follows: TGCAGTGCTAGAGGCTACCTCGAGCAGTACTTC. It translates to CSARGYLEQYF. The J gene is TRBJ2-7, the V gene TRBV20-1; D unresolved. Trimming removed 1 base from V and 6 bases from J, with 7 bases in between. CDR1 is DFQATT, CDR2 SNEGSKA, per germline (reference sequence). The length of the CDR3 is 11 residues.

Many counts were recorded for this clonotype. This rearrangement joins TRBV12-3 or TRBV12-4 to TRBJ1-4; D is ambiguous. V lost 3 bases, J lost 8 bases, and 10 bases lay in between. This CDR3 is built from 13 residues. CDR3 amino acids: CASSFSRNEKLFF. The CDR3 nucleotides are TGTGCCAGCAGTTTCTCCAGGAACGAAAAACTGTTTTTT.

Note on this clonotype: Because the CDR3's place on the DNA is in doubt, the DNA is left out and the CDR3 is given as listed by TCRdb. The gene calls are TRBV11-1 and TRBJ2-1; the table assigns TRBD2, which was not confirmed against the DNA. The length of the CDR3 is 20 amino acids, counting both ends. Germline V lookup: CDR1 SGHAT, CDR2 FQDESV (reference sequence). CDR3 loop: CAMYLCASSLCPPSYCEQFF.

The chain recombines TRBV27 with TRBJ2-1, with unresolved D. This CDR3 spans 16 amino acids. The germline V gene has CDR1 MNHEY and CDR2 SMNVEV (reference sequence). Deletions cut 0 bases from V and 2 bases from J, with 11 bases between. The CDR3 coding sequence is TGTGCCAGCAGTTTATCTCCCGGCCTAGCCTACAATGAGCAGTTCTTC. Protein: CASSLSPGLAYNEQFF.

The chain is built from TRBV5-1 and TRBJ2-7; D might be TRBD2 (6 bases). Germline CDR1 SGHRS, CDR2 YFSETQ. Trimming took off 0 bases at V and 1 base at J, with 14 bases between the two ends. The CDR3 extends over 16 amino acids. The CDR3 sequence: CASSLEAGRSSYEQYF. The DNA of the CDR3 is TGCGCCAGCAGCTTGGAGGCAGGGAGGAGTTCCTACGAGCAGTACTTC. Full variable domain (remainder filled in from reference TRBV5-1 and TRBJ2-7): KAGVTQTPRYLIKTRGQQVTLSCSPISGHRSVSWYQQTPGQGLQFLFEYFSETQRNKGNFPGRFSGRQFSNSRSEMNVSTLELGDSALYLCASSLEAGRSSYEQYFGPGTRLTVT.